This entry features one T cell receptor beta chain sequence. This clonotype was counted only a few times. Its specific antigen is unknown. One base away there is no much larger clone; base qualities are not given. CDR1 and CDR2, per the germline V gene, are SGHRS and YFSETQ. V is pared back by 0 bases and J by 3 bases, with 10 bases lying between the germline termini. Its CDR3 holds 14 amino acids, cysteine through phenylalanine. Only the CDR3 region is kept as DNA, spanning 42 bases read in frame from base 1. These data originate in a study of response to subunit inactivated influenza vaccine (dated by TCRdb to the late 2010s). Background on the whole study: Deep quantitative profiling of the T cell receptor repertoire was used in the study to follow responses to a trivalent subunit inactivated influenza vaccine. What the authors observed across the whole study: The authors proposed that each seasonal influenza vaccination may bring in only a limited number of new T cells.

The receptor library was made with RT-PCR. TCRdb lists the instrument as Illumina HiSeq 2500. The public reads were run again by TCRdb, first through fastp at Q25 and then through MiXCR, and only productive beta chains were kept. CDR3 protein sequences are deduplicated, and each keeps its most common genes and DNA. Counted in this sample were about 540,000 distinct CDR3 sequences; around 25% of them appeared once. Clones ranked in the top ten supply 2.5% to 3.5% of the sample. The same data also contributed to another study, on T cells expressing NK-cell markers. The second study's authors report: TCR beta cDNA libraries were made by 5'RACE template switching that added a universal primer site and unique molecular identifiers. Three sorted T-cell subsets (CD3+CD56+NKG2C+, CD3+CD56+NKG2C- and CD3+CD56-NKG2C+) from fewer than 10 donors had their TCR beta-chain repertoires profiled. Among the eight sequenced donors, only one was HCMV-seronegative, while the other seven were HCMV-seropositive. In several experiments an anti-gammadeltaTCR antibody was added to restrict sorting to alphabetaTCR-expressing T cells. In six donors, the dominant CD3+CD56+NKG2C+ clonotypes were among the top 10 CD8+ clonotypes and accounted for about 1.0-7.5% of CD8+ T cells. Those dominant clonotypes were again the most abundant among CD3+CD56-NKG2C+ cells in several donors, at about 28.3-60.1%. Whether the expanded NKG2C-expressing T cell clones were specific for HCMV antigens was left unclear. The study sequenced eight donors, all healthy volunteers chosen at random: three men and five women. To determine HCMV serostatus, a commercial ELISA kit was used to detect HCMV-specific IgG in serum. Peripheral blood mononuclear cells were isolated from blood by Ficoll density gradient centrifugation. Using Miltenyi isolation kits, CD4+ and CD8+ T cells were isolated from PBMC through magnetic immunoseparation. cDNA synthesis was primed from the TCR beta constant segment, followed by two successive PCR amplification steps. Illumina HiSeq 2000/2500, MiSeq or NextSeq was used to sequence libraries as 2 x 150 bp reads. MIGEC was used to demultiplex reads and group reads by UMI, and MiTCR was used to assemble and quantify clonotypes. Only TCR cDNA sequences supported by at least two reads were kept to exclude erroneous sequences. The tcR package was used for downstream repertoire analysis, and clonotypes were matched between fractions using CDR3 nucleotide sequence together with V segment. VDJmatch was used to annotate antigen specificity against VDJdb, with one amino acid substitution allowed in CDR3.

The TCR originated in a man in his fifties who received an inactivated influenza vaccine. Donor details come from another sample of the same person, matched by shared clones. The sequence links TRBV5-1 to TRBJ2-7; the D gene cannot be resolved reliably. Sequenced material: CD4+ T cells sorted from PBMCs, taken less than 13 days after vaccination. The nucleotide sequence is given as TGCGCCAGCAGCTTGGCCAACGGTATCTACGAGCAGTACTTC. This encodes CASSLANGIYEQYF.